The 28 T cell receptor beta chains listed next were all sequenced from one sample in a study of T cell repertoires in cytomegalovirus infection. TCRdb called the reads again in MiXCR, with one record for every CDR3 protein. The table records some 180,000 distinct CDR3 sequences, approximately 17% of them present only once. The source material was CD8+ T cells from PBMCs. These receptors came from a human donor in good health (CMV status not recorded). Some clones in this sample may be carry-over from other donors' samples.

The rearrangement joins TRBV5-6 to TRBJ2-2; D might be TRBD2 (5 bases). Germline V gene lookup returns CDR1 SGHDT and CDR2 YYEEEE. The CDR3 runs to 16 residues. Deletions cut 0 bases from V and 6 bases from J, with 15 bases between. The CDR3 loop reads CASSLAGFLPAGELFF. The CDR3 DNA follows: TGTGCCAGCAGCTTGGCGGGGTTTCTTCCTGCCGGGGAGCTGTTTTTT.

A few counts support this clonotype. The V call is TRBV12-3 or TRBV12-4, the J call TRBJ1-5; D is uncertain. The CDR3 sequence is 13 residues long. Trimming shortened V by 4 bases and J by 7 bases, and 11 bases separated the two germline ends. The CDR3 bases are TGTGCCAGCAGTTCCGGAGCCAGGCAGCCCCAGCATTTT. It translates to CASSSGARQPQHF.

This clonotype turned up a few times. This chain joins TRBV6-6 and TRBJ1-2; D is ambiguous. CDR3 length equals 15 residues. CDR1 and CDR2 (germline): MNHNY, SVGAGI (reference sequence). Trimming stripped 5 bases from V and 0 bases from J, with 13 bases between. The CDR3 DNA reads as TGTGCCAGCAGTGGGCAGGTTTCGTCTAACTATGGCTACACCTTC. Its translation is CASSGQVSSNYGYTF.

The gene calls are TRBV7-2 and TRBJ2-1; 11 bases agree with TRBD2. Looked up from germline, CDR1 is SGHTA and CDR2 is FQGNSA. With 1 base clipped from V and 5 bases from J, the junction kept 7 bases outside the gene matches. The CDR3 sequence is 17 residues long. The CDR3 sequence: CASSLEPEGLADNEQFF. CDR3 DNA sequence: TGTGCCAGCAGCTTAGAGCCGGAGGGACTAGCGGACAATGAGCAGTTCTTC.

This clonotype was recorded a few times. J is TRBJ2-7 and V is TRBV7-9; 7 bases align to TRBD1. The V and J ends lost 4 bases and 3 bases, in that order; junction bases with no gene match: 6. Germline CDR1 reads SEHNR; CDR2 reads FQNEAQ (reference sequence). The CDR3 is made up of 14 amino acids. In DNA form, the CDR3 reads TGTGCCAGCAGCTACGAGGGGACAGTCTACGAGCAGTACTTC. Amino acids: CASSYEGTVYEQYF.

This clonotype was seen repeatedly, ten times or more. This sequence joins TRBV7-2 and TRBJ2-1; D is uncertain. The CDR3 is made up of 16 amino acids. V gave up 4 bases and J gave up 2 bases, with 15 bases separating them. CDR1 is SGHTA and CDR2 is FQGNSA in the germline V gene. For the CDR3, the DNA is TGTGCCAGCAGCTCGATATCGGCTTTCACCTACAATGAGCAGTTCTTC. This sequence encodes CASSSISAFTYNEQFF.

This clonotype was seen only a few times. The chain employs TRBV4-1 and TRBJ1-1, with D possibly TRBD1 on 6 matching bases. Germline lookup yields CDR1 MGHRA and CDR2 YSYEKL. V lost 1 base to trimming and J lost 0 bases, with 9 bases between them. The CDR3 runs 15 residues. The CDR3 nucleotides read TGCGCCAGCAGCCAAGGGCAGGGGATGAACACTGAAGCTTTCTTT. Translating it yields CASSQGQGMNTEAFF.

This clonotype has a handful of counts. In DNA form, the CDR3 reads TGTGCCAGCAGGGGTGCAACTAATGAAAAACTGTTTTTT. Translated, it gives CASRGATNEKLFF. J is TRBJ1-4 and V is TRBV13; no reliable D call. CDR1 and CDR2 (germline): PRHDT, FYEKMQ (reference sequence). V lost 6 bases and J 0 bases, leaving 5 bases between the germline ends. The CDR3 runs 13 residues.

This CDR3 reads CASSFKVAGGNEQFF. CDR3 sequence (DNA): TGCGCCAGCAGCTTTAAGGTGGCAGGGGGCAATGAGCAGTTCTTC. The rearrangement links TRBV5-1 to TRBJ2-1, with TRBD1 identical over 7 bases. The CDR3 extends over 15 amino acids. The V and J ends lost 2 bases and 6 bases, in that order; junction bases with no gene match: 8. CDR1 and CDR2 (germline): SGHRS, YFSETQ.

The chain recombines TRBV7-6 with TRBJ2-5; unclear D gene. Germline V gene sequence: CDR1 SGHVS, CDR2 FNYEAQ. This CDR3 is built from 14 residues. V gave up 5 bases and J gave up 4 bases, with 14 bases separating them. The CDR3 is CASSLRRARETQYF. The CDR3 DNA reads as TGTGCCAGCAGCCTACGCCGGGCGCGAGAGACCCAGTACTTC.

This clonotype was picked up a small number of times. V usage is TRBV15 and J usage is TRBJ2-1; D gene uncertain. The V end lost 11 bases, the J end lost 7 bases, and 33 bases lay between the germline ends. Germline CDR1 LNHNV, CDR2 YYDKDF (reference sequence). This CDR3 has 18 residues. The CDR3 DNA reads TGTGCCTCGCAGGAATACAAGTGGGCTCAGGTGGGGATAAATGAGCAGTTCTTC. This gives the protein CASQEYKWAQVGINEQFF.

This clonotype was counted only a few times. The chain carries TRBV14 and TRBJ1-1; no clear D gene. CDR1 SGHDN and CDR2 FVKESK come from the germline V gene. V was clipped by 2 bases and J by 0 bases, with 4 bases between them. There are 13 residues in the CDR3. This CDR3 is CASSQRMNTEAFF. CDR3 nucleotide sequence: TGTGCCAGCAGCCAAAGAATGAACACTGAAGCTTTCTTT.

In this sample, this clonotype turned up a few times. The rearrangement uses TRBV7-8 and TRBJ2-1; D call uncertain. This CDR3 contains 11 residues. Per the germline V gene, CDR1 is SGHVS and CDR2 is FQNEAQ. V gave up 5 bases and J gave up 8 bases, with 7 bases separating them. CDR3 DNA sequence: TGTGCCAGCAGCATCGGGCATGAGCAGTTCTTC. The encoded protein is CASSIGHEQFF.

The chain carries TRBV29-1 and TRBJ2-7; maybe TRBD1 (5 bases). This CDR3 spans 14 amino acids. CDR1 SQVTM and CDR2 ANQGSEA come from the germline V gene. With 1 base removed from V and 0 bases from J, the gap between germline ends came to 10 bases. CDR3 sequence reads: CSVEGGGYSYEQYF. CDR3 DNA sequence: TGCAGCGTTGAAGGGGGCGGCTACTCCTACGAGCAGTACTTC.

This clonotype was seen more than once but under ten times. The chain combines TRBV4-1 with TRBJ2-1; 7 bases align to TRBD2. Trimming took 1 base from V and 9 from J; bases not matched to a gene: 6. Germline V gene lookup returns CDR1 MGHRA and CDR2 YSYEKL. This CDR3 spans 14 amino acids. CDR3 region: CASSQGGGPGEQFF. In DNA form, the CDR3 reads TGCGCCAGCAGCCAAGGGGGGGGTCCGGGTGAGCAGTTCTTC.

This clonotype showed up just a few times. The chain employs TRBV4-2 and TRBJ1-5; 9 bases line up with TRBD1. Germline-derived CDR1 and CDR2 are LGHNA and YNFKEQ. Trimming at V came to 6 bases and at J to 4 bases, leaving 10 bases not matched to a gene. The length of the CDR3 is 16 residues. The CDR3 sequence: CASSSYTGGWNQPQHF. CDR3 sequence (DNA): TGTGCCAGCAGTTCGTACACAGGGGGCTGGAATCAGCCCCAGCATTTT.

A single count supports this clonotype. The gene calls are TRBV25-1 and TRBJ1-2, with D tentatively TRBD1 (5 bases). The length of the CDR3 is 14 residues. The ends were cut back, 3 bases at V and 0 bases at J, with 8 bases in the middle. Looked up from germline, CDR1 is MGHDK and CDR2 is SYGVNS. In nucleotides, the CDR3 is TGTGCCAGCAGTGAGGACATACCTAACTATGGCTACACCTTC. Its protein product is CASSEDIPNYGYTF.

This clonotype showed up just a few times. The chain is built from TRBV4-3 and TRBJ2-1, with 9 bases that match TRBD1. J gave up 5 bases and V 2 bases, and 7 bases lay outside the gene matches. The germline CDR1 and CDR2 sequences are LGHNA and YSLEER. The CDR3 totals 16 residues. CDR3 amino acids: CASSQSPGQGHNEQFF. The CDR3 bases are TGCGCCAGCAGCCAATCTCCGGGACAGGGACACAATGAGCAGTTCTTC.

For this clonotype: No conserved phenylalanine or tryptophan is present at the end of the CDR3, so a read error is the likely explanation. V is TRBV12-3 or TRBV12-4 and J is TRBJ2-3; TRBD1 matches 10 bases. The CDR3 sequence is 17 residues long. V shed 5 bases and J 3 bases; nucleotides not matched to a gene: 11. The CDR3 DNA follows: TGTGCCAGCAGTATCACCAGGGACAGGGGCTCGACAGATACGCAGTATTTA. Encoded protein: CASSITRDRGSTDTQYL.

This clonotype has just a few counts. This chain joins TRBV9 and TRBJ2-7; no firm D call. Germline CDR1 SGDLS, CDR2 YYNGEE. Deletions cut 0 bases from V and 2 bases from J, with 6 bases between. The CDR3 is 13 residues long. The CDR3 is CASSVDGPYEQYF. DNA of the CDR3: TGTGCCAGCAGCGTAGACGGACCCTACGAGCAGTACTTC.

This chain connects TRBV7-9 to TRBJ2-1, with 7 bases fitting TRBD2. Trimming took 2 bases from V and 8 from J; bases not matched to a gene: 9. The CDR3 runs 15 residues. CDR1 and CDR2 (germline): SEHNR, FQNEAQ (reference sequence). CDR3 in amino acids: CASSLTELASDEQFF. CDR3 in DNA: TGTGCCAGCAGCTTAACTGAACTAGCGTCGGATGAGCAGTTCTTC.

This clonotype was recorded at least ten times. The V and J genes are TRBV7-2 and TRBJ2-1; D gene uncertain. Trimming cost V 2 bases and J 10 bases, with 9 bases left between them. Germline-derived CDR1 and CDR2 are SGHTA and FQGNSA. This CDR3 comprises 12 residues. The CDR3 region is CASSLKAREQFF. The CDR3 DNA reads as TGTGCCAGCAGCTTAAAGGCGCGCGAGCAGTTCTTC.

This chain connects TRBV6-2 or TRBV6-3 to TRBJ1-1, with D unclear. This CDR3 region has 14 residues. Germline loops: CDR1 MNHEY, CDR2 SVGEGT. Trimming pared 2 bases from V and 1 base from J, leaving 8 bases between. The CDR3 DNA reads as TGTGCCAGCAGTTACGTGGCAGGGAACACTGAAGCTTTCTTT. Amino acid sequence: CASSYVAGNTEAFF.

This clonotype was observed a handful of times. This sequence joins TRBV6-2 or TRBV6-3 and TRBJ2-1; tentative D call: TRBD2 (6 bases). This CDR3 has 12 amino acids. Germline values: CDR1 MNHEY, CDR2 SVGEGT. V gave up 6 bases and J gave up 9 bases, with 12 bases separating them. The DNA for the CDR3 is TGTGCCAGCAGGTCCGGGACTCTTGAGCAGTTCTTC. Amino acids: CASRSGTLEQFF.

The CDR3 DNA is TGCAGTGCTAGAGGGGATGTCGGAAGGGACAATCAGCCCCAGCATTTT. It specifies CSARGDVGRDNQPQHF. This chain connects TRBV20-1 to TRBJ1-5; D ambiguous. V lost 1 base, J lost 3 bases, and 16 bases lay in between. The length of the CDR3 is 16 residues. From germline, CDR1 is DFQATT and CDR2 SNEGSKA (reference sequence).

This clonotype came up many times. The CDR3 is CASSFLRGRSYNSPLHF. The CDR3 DNA reads as TGTGCCAGCAGCTTCCTCAGGGGGCGATCCTATAATTCACCCCTCCACTTT. The rearrangement joins TRBV11-2 to TRBJ1-6; the match to TRBD1 covers 8 bases. This CDR3 spans 17 amino acids. The V gene end was trimmed by 3 bases and the J gene end by 1 base; junction bases not matched to a gene: 5. CDR1 is SGHAT and CDR2 is FQNNGV in the germline V gene.

The sample holds many counts of this clonotype. The chain has TRBV7-2 and TRBJ2-1; either TRBD1 or TRBD2 may fit D (5 bases each). Germline lookup yields CDR1 SGHTA and CDR2 FQGNSA. V dropped 4 bases and J dropped 0 bases, with 10 bases sitting between them. The CDR3 has 15 residues. This CDR3 is CASSSEGSSYNEQFF. The CDR3 DNA reads as TGTGCCAGCAGCTCCGAGGGGAGCTCCTACAATGAGCAGTTCTTC.

This clonotype was seen only a few times. The chain joins TRBV7-8 to TRBJ1-2; 9 bases fit TRBD1. CDR3 size: 15 residues. The J segment lost 4 bases and the V segment lost 4 bases, leaving 7 bases of the junction unmatched. CDR1 SGHVS and CDR2 FQNEAQ come from the germline V gene. The CDR3 spells CASSSYRGQGYGYTF. CDR3 nucleotide sequence: TGTGCCAGCAGCTCTTACAGGGGGCAAGGCTATGGCTACACCTTC. Combining the CDR3 with reference TRBV7-8 and TRBJ1-2 gives the whole variable domain GAGVSQSPRYKVAKRGQDVALRCDPISGHVSLFWYQQALGQGPEFLTYFQNEAQLDKSGLPSDRFFAERPEGSVSTLKIQRTQQEDSAVYLCASSSYRGQGYGYTFGSGTRLTVV.